Sequencing of this T cell receptor (beta chain) was carried out in a study of T cells expressing NK-cell markers. Germline CDR1 reads LGHNA; CDR2 reads YSLEER. The CDR3 consists of 17 residues. TCRdb re-called the 5' RACE reads; every CDR3 protein appears as one record, without DNA. This sample's table has 120,000 to 150,000 distinct CDR3 sequences. This sequence joins TRBV4-3 and TRBJ2-3; the D call of TRBD2 rests on TCRdb alone, since no DNA is present to check it. This clonotype originated in a man aged 18 to 29 in good health. The sample comprised blood T cells: a sorted CD56 or NKG2C T cell subset, CD4+ or CD8+ T cells, or bulk PBMC T cells (not recorded which). This CDR3 reads CASSQDPLAESTDTQYF.